This is a list of T cell receptor beta chains from one sample in a study of blood T cells in healthy people across ages. TCRdb itself ran the 5' RACE reads through MiXCR, one entry per CDR3 protein. The table records approximately 810,000 distinct CDR3 sequences, more than 25% of them present only once. Sequenced: blood. Source of these receptors: a woman older than 75 in good health. Both conserved end residues are part of each CDR3. Fields, in order: clone size, D gene, V gene, J gene, CDR3 protein, CDR3 DNA. D genes are given only for firm matches. Only part of the rows carry a size: once, few, many, or a class if the clone is expanded.

many,NA,TRBV4-2,TRBJ1-6,CASSQAENSPLHF,TGTGCCAGCAGCCAGGCAGAGAATTCACCCCTCCACTTT
NA,NA,TRBV18,TRBJ2-7,CASSILSTYEQYF,TGTGCCAGCTCAATACTGTCGACCTACGAGCAGTACTTC
many,NA,TRBV7-9,TRBJ1-1,CASSLSTEAFF,TGTGCCAGCAGCTTGAGCACTGAAGCTTTCTTT
NA,NA,TRBV18,TRBJ1-1,CASSTGRGNTEAFF,TGTGCCAGCTCAACCGGGAGGGGGAACACTGAAGCTTTCTTT
few,NA,TRBV20-1,TRBJ1-2,CSARRRDLWLGYGYTF,TGCAGTGCTAGGAGGAGGGATCTCTGGCTAGGCTATGGCTACACCTTC
few,NA,TRBV2,TRBJ2-3,CASSPSVTGTSTDTQYF,TGTGCCAGCAGTCCCTCCGTGACAGGGACTAGCACAGATACGCAGTATTTT
NA,TRBD1,TRBV20-1,TRBJ2-1,CSATTGGSYNEQFF,TGCAGTGCTACGACAGGGGGTTCGTACAATGAGCAGTTCTTC
few,NA,TRBV12-3/TRBV12-4,TRBJ2-3,CASSFVGTSRRADTQYF,TGTGCCAGCAGTTTTGTAGGGACTTCAAGGAGAGCAGATACGCAGTATTTT
NA,NA,TRBV6-1,TRBJ2-7,CASSEPHGMGYEQYF,TGTGCCAGCAGTGAACCACATGGGATGGGCTACGAGCAGTACTTC
many,NA,TRBV12-3/TRBV12-4,TRBJ2-6,CASSLDRVLSGANVLTF,TGTGCCAGCAGTTTAGACAGGGTGCTCTCTGGGGCCAACGTCCTGACTTTC
many,NA,TRBV20-1,TRBJ2-4,CSATGDAKNIQYF,TGCAGTGCTACGGGAGATGCCAAAAACATTCAGTACTTC